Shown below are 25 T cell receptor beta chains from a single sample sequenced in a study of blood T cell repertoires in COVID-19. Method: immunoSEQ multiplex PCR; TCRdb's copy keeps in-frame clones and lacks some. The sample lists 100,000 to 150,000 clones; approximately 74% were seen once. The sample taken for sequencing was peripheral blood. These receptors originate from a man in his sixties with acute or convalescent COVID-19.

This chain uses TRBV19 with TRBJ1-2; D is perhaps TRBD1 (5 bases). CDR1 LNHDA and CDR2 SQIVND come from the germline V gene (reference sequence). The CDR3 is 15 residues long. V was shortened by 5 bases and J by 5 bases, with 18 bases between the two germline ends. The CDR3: CASSDAGRVYYGYTF. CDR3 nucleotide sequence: TGTGCCAGTAGTGATGCCGGCAGGGTCTATTATGGCTACACCTTC.

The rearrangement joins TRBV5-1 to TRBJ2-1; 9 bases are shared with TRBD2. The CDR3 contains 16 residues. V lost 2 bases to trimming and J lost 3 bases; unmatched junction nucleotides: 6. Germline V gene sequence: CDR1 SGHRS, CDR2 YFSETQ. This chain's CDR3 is CASSFYSGGGYNEQFF. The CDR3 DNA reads TGCGCCAGCAGCTTCTATAGCGGGGGCGGCTACAATGAGCAGTTCTTC.

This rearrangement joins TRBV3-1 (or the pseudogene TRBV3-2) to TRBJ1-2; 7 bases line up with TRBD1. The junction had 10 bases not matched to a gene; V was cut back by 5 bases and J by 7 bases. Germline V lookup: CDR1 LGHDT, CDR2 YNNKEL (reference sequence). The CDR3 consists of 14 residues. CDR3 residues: CASSGGQYAVGYTF. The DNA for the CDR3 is TGTGCCAGCAGCGGGGGACAGTACGCGGTTGGCTACACCTTC.

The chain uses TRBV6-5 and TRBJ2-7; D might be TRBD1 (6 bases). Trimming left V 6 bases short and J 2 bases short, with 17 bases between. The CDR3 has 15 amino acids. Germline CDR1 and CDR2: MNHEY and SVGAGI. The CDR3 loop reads CASRKPGAATYEQYF. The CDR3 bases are TGTGCCAGCAGAAAACCAGGGGCAGCTACCTACGAGCAGTACTTC.

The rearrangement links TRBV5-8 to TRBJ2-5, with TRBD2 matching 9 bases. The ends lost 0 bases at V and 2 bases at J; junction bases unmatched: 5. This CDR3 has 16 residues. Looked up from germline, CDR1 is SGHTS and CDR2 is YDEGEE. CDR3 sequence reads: CASSLGAGGNQETQYF. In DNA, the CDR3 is TGTGCCAGCAGCTTGGGTGCGGGAGGGAATCAAGAGACCCAGTACTTC.

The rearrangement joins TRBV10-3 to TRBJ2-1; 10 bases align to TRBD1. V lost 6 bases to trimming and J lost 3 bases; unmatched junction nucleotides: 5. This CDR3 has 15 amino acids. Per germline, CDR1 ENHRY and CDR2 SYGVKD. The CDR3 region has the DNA TGTGCCATCAGGAAGGACAGGGGGATCTACAATGAGCAGTTCTTC. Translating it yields CAIRKDRGIYNEQFF.

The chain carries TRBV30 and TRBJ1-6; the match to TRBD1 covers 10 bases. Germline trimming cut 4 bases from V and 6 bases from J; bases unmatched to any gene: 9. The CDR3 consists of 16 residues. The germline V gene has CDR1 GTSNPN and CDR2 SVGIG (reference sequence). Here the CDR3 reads CAWNRDRGGLNSPLHF. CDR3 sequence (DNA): TGTGCCTGGAACCGGGACAGGGGAGGCCTTAATTCACCCCTCCACTTT.

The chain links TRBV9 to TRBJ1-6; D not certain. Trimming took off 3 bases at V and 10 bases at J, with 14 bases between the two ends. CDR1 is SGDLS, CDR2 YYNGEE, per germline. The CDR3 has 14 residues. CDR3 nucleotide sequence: TGTGCCAGCAGCGAGGCCTTCGGGATCTCACCCCTCCACTTT. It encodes CASSEAFGISPLHF. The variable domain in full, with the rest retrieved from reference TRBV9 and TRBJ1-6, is DSGVTQTPKHLITATGQRVTLRCSPRSGDLSVYWYQQSLDQGLQFLIQYYNGEERAKGNILERFSAQQFPDLHSELNLSSLELGDSALYFCASSEAFGISPLHFGNGTRLTVT.

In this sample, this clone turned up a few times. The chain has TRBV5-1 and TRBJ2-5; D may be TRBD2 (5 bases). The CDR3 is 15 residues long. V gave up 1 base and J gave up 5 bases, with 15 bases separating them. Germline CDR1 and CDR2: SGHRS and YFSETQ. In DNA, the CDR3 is TGCGCCAGCAGCTTGATTCCCGGGGTGCGGGAGACCCAGTACTTC. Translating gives CASSLIPGVRETQYF. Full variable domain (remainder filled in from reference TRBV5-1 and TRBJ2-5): KAGVTQTPRYLIKTRGQQVTLSCSPISGHRSVSWYQQTPGQGLQFLFEYFSETQRNKGNFPGRFSGRQFSNSRSEMNVSTLELGDSALYLCASSLIPGVRETQYFGPGTRLLVL.

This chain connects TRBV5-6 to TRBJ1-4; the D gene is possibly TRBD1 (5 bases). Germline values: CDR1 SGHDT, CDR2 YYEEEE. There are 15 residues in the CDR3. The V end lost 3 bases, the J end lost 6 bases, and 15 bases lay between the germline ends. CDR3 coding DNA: TGTGCCAGCAGCTCCAACAGACCAGGGTATGAAAAACTGTTTTTT. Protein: CASSSNRPGYEKLFF. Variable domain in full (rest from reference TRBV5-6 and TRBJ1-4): DAGVTQSPTHLIKTRGQQVTLRCSPKSGHDTVSWYQQALGQGPQFIFQYYEEEERQRGNFPDRFSGHQFPNYSSELNVNALLLGDSALYLCASSSNRPGYEKLFFGSGTQLSVL.

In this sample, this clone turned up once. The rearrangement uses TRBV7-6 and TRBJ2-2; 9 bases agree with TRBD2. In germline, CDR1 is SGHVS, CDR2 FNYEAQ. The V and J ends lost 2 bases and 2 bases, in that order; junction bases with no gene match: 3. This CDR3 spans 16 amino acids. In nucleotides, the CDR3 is TGTGCCAGCAGCTTACGGCGGGGGGGCAACACCGGGGAGCTGTTTTTT. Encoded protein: CASSLRRGGNTGELFF.

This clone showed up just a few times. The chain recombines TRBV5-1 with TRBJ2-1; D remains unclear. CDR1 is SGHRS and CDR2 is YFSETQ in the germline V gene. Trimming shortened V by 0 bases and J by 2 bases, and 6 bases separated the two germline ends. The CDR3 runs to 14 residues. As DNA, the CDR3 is TGCGCCAGCAGCTTGGATTCTACCTACAATGAGCAGTTCTTC. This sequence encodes CASSLDSTYNEQFF.

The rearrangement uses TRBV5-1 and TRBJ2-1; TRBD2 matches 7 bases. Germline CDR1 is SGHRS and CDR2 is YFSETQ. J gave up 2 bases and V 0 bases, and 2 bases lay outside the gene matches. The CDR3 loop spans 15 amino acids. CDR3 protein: CASSLGLAAYNEQFF. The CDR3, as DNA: TGCGCCAGCAGCTTGGGCCTAGCGGCCTACAATGAGCAGTTCTTC.

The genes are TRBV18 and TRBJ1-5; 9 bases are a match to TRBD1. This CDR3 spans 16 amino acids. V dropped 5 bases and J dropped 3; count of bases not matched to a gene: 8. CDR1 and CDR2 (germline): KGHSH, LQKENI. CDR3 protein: CASSFSGTGNNQPQHF. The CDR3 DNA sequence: TGTGCCAGCTCATTCTCCGGGACAGGGAACAATCAGCCCCAGCATTTT.

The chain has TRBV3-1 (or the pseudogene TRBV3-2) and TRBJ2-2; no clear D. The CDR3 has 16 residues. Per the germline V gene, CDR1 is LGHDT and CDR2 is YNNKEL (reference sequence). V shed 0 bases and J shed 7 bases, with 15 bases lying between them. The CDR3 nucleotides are TGTGCCAGCAGCCAAGAGCTTCCGGGTTTGAACGGGGAGCTGTTTTTT. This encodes CASSQELPGLNGELFF.

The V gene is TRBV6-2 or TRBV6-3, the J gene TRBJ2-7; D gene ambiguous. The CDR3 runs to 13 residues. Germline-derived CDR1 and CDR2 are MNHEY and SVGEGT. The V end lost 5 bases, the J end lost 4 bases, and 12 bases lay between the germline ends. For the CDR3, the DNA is TGTGCCAGCAGTAAAAAAGACTGGTACGAGCAGTACTTC. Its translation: CASSKKDWYEQYF.

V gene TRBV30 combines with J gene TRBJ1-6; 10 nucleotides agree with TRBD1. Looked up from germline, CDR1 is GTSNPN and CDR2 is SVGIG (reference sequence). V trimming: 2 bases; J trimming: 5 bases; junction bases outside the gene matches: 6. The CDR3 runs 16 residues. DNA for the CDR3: TGTGCCTGGAGTCCCTGGGGGACAGGGGATAATTCACCCCTCCACTTT. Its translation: CAWSPWGTGDNSPLHF.

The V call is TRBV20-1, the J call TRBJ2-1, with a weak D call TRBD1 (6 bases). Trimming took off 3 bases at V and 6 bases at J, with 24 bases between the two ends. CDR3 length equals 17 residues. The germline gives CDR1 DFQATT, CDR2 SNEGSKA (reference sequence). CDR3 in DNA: TGCAGTGCTAGTCATCTGGGGCCTTCAGGGGTTGTCAATGAGCAGTTCTTC. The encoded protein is CSASHLGPSGVVNEQFF.

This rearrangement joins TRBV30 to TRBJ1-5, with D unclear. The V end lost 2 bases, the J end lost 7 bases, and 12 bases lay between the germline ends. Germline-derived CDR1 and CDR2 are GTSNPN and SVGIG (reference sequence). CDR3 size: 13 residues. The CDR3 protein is CAWSRGRGQPQHF. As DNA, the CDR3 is TGTGCCTGGAGTCGGGGAAGAGGGCAGCCCCAGCATTTT.

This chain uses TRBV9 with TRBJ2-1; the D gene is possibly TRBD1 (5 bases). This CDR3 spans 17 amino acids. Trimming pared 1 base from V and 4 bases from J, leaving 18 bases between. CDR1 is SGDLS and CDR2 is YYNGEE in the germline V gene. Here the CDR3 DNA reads TGTGCCAGCAGCGTAAACCCCAGGGAACAGGTTTACAATGAGCAGTTCTTC. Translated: CASSVNPREQVYNEQFF.

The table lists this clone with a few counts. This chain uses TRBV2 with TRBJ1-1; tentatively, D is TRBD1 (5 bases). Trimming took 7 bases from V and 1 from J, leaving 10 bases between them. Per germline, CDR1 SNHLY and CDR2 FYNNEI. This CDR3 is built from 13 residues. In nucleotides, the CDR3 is TGTGCCAGCAAGATCGACAGGAACACTGAAGCTTTCTTT. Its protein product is CASKIDRNTEAFF.

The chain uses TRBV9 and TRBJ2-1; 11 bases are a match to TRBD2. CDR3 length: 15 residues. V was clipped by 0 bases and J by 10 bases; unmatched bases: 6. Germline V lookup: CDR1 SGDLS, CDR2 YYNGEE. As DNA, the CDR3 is TGTGCCAGCAGCGTAGGTAGCGGGGGGGCGCGAGAGCAGTTCTTC. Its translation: CASSVGSGGAREQFF.

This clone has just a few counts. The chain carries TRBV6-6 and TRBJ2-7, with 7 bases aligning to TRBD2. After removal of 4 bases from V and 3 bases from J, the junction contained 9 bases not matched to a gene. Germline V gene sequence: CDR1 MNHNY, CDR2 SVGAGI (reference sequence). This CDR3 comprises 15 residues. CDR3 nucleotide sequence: TGTGCCAGCAGTTCAACAGCGGGGTCGGTCTACGAGCAGTACTTC. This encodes CASSSTAGSVYEQYF.

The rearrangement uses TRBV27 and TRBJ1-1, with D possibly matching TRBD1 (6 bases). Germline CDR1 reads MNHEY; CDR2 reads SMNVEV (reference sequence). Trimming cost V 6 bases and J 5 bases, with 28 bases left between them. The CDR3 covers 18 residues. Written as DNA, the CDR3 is TGTGCCAGCAGCCGTCCTGGGGGGGCAGGGGCTGGGAGGACTGAAGCTTTCTTT. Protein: CASSRPGGAGAGRTEAFF.

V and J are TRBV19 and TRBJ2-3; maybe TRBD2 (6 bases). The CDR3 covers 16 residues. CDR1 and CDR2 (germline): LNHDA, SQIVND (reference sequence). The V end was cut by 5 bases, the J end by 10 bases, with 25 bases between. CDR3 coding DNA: TGTGCCAGTAGTTTACATGGGGCGGGGACCCTACGAGCGCAGTATTTT. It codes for CASSLHGAGTLRAQYF.